This paragraph covers one TCR beta chain sequence. The table came from immunoSEQ multiplex PCR; TCRdb's copy has only in-frame clones and leaves some out. Seen here are approximately 200,000 clones, about 82% observed once, and the top ten hold 7.5% to 10%. The CDR3 has 18 amino acids. The V segment lost 5 bases and the J segment 0 bases; nucleotides outside the gene matches: 7. Germline CDR1 PRHDT, CDR2 FYEKMQ (reference sequence). Clinical history as reported by participants underpinned cohort assignment. This entry belongs to a study of blood T cell repertoires in COVID-19. Specimen: PBMCs or T cells enriched from blood (not recorded which). The chain carries TRBV13 and TRBJ2-5, with 15 bases that match TRBD2. The sequence came from a woman aged 25 to 39 who had recovered from COVID-19. The DNA of the CDR3 is TGTGCCAGCAGCCCAGGGACTAGCGGGAGGTGGTACCAAGAGACCCAGTACTTC. This sequence encodes CASSPGTSGRWYQETQYF. The full variable domain, in which reference TRBV13 and TRBJ2-5 provide the parts outside the CDR3, is AAGVIQSPRHLIKEKRETATLKCYPIPRHDTVYWYQQGPGQDPQFLISFYEKMQSDKGSIPDRFSAQQFSDYHSELNMSSLELGDSALYFCASSPGTSGRWYQETQYFGPGTRLLVL.